The 3 T cell receptor beta chains below were found in one sample sequenced in a study of PD-1 blockade in classical Hodgkin lymphoma. All patients relapsed after autologous stem cell transplantation, and brentuximab vedotin exposure varied. The table came from immunoSEQ multiplex PCR; TCRdb's copy has only in-frame clones and leaves some out. The data contain about 90,000 clones, roughly nine tenths of them singletons. The specimen was peripheral blood mononuclear cells (PBMCs), collected before the second cycle of nivolumab. These receptors came from a human donor with classical Hodgkin lymphoma.

This sequence joins TRBV4-1 and TRBJ2-1; 10 bases are a match to TRBD2. Trimming took 1 base from V and 1 from J; bases not matched to a gene: 16. CDR3 length equals 21 residues. Germline V gene data show CDR1 as MGHRA and CDR2 as YSYEKL. Here the CDR3 DNA reads TGCGCCAGCAGCCAAGCAGGGATCCCCTATAGCGGGAGGCTGTCCTACAATGAGCAGTTCTTC. This sequence encodes CASSQAGIPYSGRLSYNEQFF.

This clone was seen just once. The rearrangement uses TRBV7-9 and TRBJ1-1; D gene ambiguous. The germline CDR1 and CDR2 sequences are SEHNR and FQNEAQ (reference sequence). This CDR3 spans 12 amino acids. The ends were cut back, 5 bases at V and 4 bases at J, with 8 bases in the middle. CDR3 sequence: CASSPSGTEAFF. The CDR3 nucleotides are TGTGCCAGCAGCCCCTCCGGCACTGAAGCTTTCTTT.

This clone appeared a single time. The V gene is TRBV7-2, the J gene TRBJ2-1, with 11 bases that match TRBD2. Germline V gene lookup returns CDR1 SGHTA and CDR2 FQGNSA. V lost 6 bases, J lost 4 bases, and 2 bases stayed unmatched. This CDR3 comprises 14 residues. CDR3 nucleotides: TGTGCCAGCAGTTGGACTAGCGGGTACAATGAGCAGTTCTTC. It translates to CASSWTSGYNEQFF.